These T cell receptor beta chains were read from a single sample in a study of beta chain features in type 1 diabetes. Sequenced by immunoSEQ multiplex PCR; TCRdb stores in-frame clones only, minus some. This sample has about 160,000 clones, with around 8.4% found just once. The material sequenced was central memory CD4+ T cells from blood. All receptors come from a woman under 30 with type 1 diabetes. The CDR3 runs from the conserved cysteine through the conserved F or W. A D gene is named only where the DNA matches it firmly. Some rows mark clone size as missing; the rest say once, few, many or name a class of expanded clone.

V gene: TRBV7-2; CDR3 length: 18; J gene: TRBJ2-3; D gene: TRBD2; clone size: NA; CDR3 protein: CASSPGLTSGGSTDTQYF; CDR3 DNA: TGTGCCAGCAGCCCCGGTTTGACTAGCGGGGGGAGCACAGATACGCAGTATTTT
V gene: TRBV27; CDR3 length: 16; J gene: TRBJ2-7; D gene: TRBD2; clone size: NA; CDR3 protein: CASSLSSSGGAYEQYF; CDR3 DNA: TGTGCCAGCAGTCTAAGTTCTAGCGGGGGGGCCTACGAGCAGTACTTC
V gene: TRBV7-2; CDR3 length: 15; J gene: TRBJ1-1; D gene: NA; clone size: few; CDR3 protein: CASSLPITVNTEAFF; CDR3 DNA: TGTGCCAGCAGCTTACCCATTACAGTGAACACTGAAGCTTTCTTT
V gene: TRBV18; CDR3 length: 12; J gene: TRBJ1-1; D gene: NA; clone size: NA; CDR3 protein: CASSPTGVEAFF; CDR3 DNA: TGTGCCAGCTCACCAACGGGGGTTGAAGCTTTCTTT
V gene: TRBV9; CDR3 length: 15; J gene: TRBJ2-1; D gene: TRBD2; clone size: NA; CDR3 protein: CASSPGGAGGNEQFF; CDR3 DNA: TGTGCCAGCAGCCCGGGAGGGGCCGGGGGCAATGAGCAGTTCTTC
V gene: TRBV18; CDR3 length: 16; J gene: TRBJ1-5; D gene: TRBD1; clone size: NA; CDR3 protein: CASSPGQGGSHQPQHF; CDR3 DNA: TGTGCCAGCTCACCCGGACAGGGAGGTTCGCATCAGCCCCAGCATTTT
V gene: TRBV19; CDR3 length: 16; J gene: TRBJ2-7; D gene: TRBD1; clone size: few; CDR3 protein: CASSTSGTGGTYEQYF; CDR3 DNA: TGTGCCAGTAGTACCTCCGGGACAGGGGGGACCTACGAGCAGTACTTC
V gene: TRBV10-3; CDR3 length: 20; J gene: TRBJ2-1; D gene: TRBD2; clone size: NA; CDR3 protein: CAISSGTRRGGPSSYNEQFF; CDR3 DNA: TGTGCCATCAGTTCCGGGACTAGAAGGGGTGGACCGAGCTCCTACAATGAGCAGTTCTTC
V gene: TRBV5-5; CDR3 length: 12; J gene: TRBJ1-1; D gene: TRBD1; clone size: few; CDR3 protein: CASSWTGGTAFF; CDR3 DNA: TGTGCCAGCAGCTGGACAGGGGGGACGGCTTTCTTT
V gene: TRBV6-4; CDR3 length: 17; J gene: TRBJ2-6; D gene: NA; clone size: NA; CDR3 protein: CASTRGVRQSGANVLTF; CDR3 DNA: TGTGCCAGCACCAGGGGAGTCCGGCAGTCTGGGGCCAACGTCCTGACTTTC
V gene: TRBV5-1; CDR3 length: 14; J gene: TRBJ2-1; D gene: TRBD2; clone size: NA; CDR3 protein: CASSGSGNSNEQFF; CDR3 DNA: TGCGCCAGCAGCGGGAGCGGGAACAGTAATGAGCAGTTCTTC
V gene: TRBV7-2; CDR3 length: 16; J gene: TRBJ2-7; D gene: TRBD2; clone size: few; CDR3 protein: CASSLDPSGGAREQYF; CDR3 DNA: TGTGCCAGCAGCTTAGATCCTAGCGGGGGGGCCCGGGAGCAGTACTTC
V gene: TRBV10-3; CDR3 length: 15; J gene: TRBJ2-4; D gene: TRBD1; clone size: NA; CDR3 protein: CASSPGQARGNIQYF; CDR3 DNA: TGTGCCAGCAGTCCCGGACAGGCACGGGGAAACATTCAGTACTTC
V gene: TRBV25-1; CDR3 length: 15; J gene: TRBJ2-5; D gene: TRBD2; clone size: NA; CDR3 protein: CASSEFTSGIETQYF; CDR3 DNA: TGTGCCAGCAGTGAATTTACTAGCGGGATTGAGACCCAGTACTTC
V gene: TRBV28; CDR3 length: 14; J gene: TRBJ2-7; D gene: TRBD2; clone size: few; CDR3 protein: CASSRGLAGAEQYF; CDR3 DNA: TGTGCCAGCAGTAGGGGACTAGCGGGAGCCGAGCAGTACTTC
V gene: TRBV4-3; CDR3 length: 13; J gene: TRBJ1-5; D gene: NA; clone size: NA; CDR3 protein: CASGDYSNQPQHF; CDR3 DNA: TGCGCCAGCGGAGACTATAGCAATCAGCCCCAGCATTTT
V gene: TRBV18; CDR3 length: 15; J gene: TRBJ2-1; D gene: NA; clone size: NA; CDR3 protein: CASSRYGSWDNEQFF; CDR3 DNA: TGTGCCAGCTCACGGTACGGGAGTTGGGACAATGAGCAGTTCTTC
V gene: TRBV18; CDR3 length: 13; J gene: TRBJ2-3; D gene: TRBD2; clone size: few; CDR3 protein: CASSPSSGDTQYF; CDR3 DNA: TGTGCCAGCTCACCATCTAGCGGAGATACGCAGTATTTT
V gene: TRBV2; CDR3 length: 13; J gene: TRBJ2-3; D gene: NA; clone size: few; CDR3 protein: CASNRRGTDTQYF; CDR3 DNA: TGTGCCAGCAACCGGAGGGGCACAGATACGCAGTATTTT
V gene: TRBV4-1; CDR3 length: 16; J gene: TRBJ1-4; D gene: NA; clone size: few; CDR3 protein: CASSLGAQGRNEKLFF; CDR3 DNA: TGCGCCAGCAGCCTCGGCGCACAGGGACGTAATGAAAAACTGTTTTTT
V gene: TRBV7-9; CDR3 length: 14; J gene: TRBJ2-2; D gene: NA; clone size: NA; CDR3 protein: CASSFNRNTGELFF; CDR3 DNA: TGTGCCAGCAGCTTTAACAGGAACACCGGGGAGCTGTTTTTT
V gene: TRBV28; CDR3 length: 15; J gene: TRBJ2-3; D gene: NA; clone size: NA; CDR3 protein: CASSTLGQGSGTQYF; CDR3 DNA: TGTGCCAGCAGCACCTTGGGGCAGGGCTCGGGTACGCAGTATTTT
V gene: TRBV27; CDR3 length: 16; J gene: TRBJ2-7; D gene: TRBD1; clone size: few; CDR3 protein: CASSPRQGLPSYEQYF; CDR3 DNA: TGTGCCAGCAGTCCACGACAGGGGTTACCCTCCTACGAGCAGTACTTC
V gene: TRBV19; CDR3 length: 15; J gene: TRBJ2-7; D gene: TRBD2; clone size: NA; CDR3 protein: CASRGLAGGYDEQYF; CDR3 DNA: TGTGCCAGTAGGGGACTAGCGGGAGGGTACGACGAGCAGTACTTC
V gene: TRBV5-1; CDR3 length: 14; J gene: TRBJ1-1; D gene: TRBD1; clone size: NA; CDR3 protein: CASSFERGLTEAFF; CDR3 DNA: TGCGCCAGCAGCTTCGAAAGGGGGCTTACTGAAGCTTTCTTT
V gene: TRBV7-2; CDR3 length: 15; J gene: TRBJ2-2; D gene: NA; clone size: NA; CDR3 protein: CASSPSGTRTGELFF; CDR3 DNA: TGTGCCAGCAGCCCATCCGGGACTCGCACCGGGGAGCTGTTTTTT
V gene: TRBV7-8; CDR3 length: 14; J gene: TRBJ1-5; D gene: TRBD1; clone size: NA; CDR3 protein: CASNTGTAPRPQHF; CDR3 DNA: TGTGCCAGCAACACCGGGACAGCCCCGCGGCCCCAGCATTTT
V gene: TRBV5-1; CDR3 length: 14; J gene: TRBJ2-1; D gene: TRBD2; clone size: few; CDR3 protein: CASSLGLAGGRQFF; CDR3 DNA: TGCGCCAGCAGCTTGGGACTAGCGGGGGGTCGGCAGTTCTTC
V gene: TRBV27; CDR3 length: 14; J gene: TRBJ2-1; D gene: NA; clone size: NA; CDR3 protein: CASSHGQGGDEQFF; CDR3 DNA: TGTGCCAGCAGCCATGGACAGGGAGGGGATGAGCAGTTCTTC
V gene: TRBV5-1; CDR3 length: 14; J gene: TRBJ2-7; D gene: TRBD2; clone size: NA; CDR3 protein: CASSTTLANYEQYF; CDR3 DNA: TGCGCCAGCAGCACCACACTAGCGAACTACGAGCAGTACTTC
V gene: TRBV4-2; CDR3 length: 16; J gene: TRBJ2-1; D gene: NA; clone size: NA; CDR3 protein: CASSQDWGVSYNEQFF; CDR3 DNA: TGTGCCAGCAGCCAAGATTGGGGGGTCTCATACAATGAGCAGTTCTTC
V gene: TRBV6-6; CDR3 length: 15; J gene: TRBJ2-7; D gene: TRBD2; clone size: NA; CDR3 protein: CASSYRTSGRAEQYF; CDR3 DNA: TGTGCCAGCAGTTACCGGACTAGCGGGAGGGCCGAGCAGTACTTC
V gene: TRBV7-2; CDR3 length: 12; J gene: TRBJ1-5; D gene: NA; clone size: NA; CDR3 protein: CASSSPDLPQHF; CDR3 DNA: TGTGCCAGCAGCTCCCCCGATCTACCCCAGCATTTT
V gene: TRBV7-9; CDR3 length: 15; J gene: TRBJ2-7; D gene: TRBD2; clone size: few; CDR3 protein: CASSFTSGRFNEQYF; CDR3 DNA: TGTGCCAGCAGCTTTACTAGCGGGAGGTTCAACGAGCAGTACTTC
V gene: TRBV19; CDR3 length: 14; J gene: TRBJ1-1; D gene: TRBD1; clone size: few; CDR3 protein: CASSDRALNTEAFF; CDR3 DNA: TGTGCCAGTAGCGACAGGGCTTTGAACACTGAAGCTTTCTTT
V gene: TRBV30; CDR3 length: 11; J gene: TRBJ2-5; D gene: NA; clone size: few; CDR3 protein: CAWSGGETQYF; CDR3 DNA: TGTGCCTGGAGCGGAGGAGAGACCCAGTACTTC
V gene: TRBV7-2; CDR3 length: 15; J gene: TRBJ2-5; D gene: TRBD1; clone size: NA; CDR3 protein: CASSLNRGKQETQYF; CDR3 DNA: TGTGCCAGCAGCTTAAACAGGGGGAAGCAAGAGACCCAGTACTTC
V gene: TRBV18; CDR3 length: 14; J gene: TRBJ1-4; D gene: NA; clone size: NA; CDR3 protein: CASSEGTPGEKLFF; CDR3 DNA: TGTGCCAGCTCAGAGGGGACACCCGGTGAAAAACTGTTTTTT
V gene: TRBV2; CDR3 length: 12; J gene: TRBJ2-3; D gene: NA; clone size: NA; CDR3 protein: CASETATDTQYF; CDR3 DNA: TGTGCCAGCGAAACAGCCACAGATACGCAGTATTTT
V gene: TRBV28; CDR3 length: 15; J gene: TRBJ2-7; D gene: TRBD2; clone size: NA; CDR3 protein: CASSLAGLAGKEQYF; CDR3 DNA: TGTGCCAGCAGTTTGGCGGGACTAGCGGGTAAGGAGCAGTACTTC
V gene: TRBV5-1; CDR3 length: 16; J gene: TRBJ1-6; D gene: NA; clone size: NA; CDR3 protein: CASSQDYLSYNSPLHF; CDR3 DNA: TGCGCCAGCAGCCAGGACTACCTCTCCTATAATTCACCCCTCCACTTT
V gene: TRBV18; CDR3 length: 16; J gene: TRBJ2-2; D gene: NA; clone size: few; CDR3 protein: CASSPLQGGNTGELFF; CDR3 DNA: TGTGCCAGCTCACCATTGCAGGGAGGGAACACCGGGGAGCTGTTTTTT
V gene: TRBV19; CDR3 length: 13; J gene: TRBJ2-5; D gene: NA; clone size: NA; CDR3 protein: CATQGNPGETQYF; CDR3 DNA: TGTGCCACTCAGGGTAACCCAGGGGAGACCCAGTACTTC
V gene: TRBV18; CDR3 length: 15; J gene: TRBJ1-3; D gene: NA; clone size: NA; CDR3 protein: CASSPGHSSGNTIYF; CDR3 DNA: TGTGCCAGCTCACCCGGACATAGCTCTGGAAACACCATATATTTT
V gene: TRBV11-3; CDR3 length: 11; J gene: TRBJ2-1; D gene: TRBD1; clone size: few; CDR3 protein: CASSPGTGQFF; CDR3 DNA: TGTGCCAGCAGCCCCGGGACAGGTCAGTTCTTC
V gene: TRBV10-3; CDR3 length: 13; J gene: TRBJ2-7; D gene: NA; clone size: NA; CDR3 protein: CASSYGGTYEQYF; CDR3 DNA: TGTGCCAGCAGTTACGGAGGGACCTACGAGCAGTACTTC
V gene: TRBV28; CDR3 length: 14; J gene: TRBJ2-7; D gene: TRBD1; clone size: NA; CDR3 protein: CASSRQGLGYEQYF; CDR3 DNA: TGTGCCAGCAGTCGACAGGGTTTGGGCTACGAGCAGTACTTC
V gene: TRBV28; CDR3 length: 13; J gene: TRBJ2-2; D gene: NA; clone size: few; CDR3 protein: CASSLPQTGELFF; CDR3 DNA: TGTGCCAGCAGTTTACCCCAAACCGGGGAGCTGTTTTTT
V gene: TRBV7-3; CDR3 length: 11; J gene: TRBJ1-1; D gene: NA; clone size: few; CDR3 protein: CPLQEGTEAFF; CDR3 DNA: TGTCCCCTACAGGAGGGGACTGAAGCTTTCTTT
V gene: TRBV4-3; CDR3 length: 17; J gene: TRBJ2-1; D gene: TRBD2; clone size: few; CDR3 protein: CASSQDRTSGYYNEQFF; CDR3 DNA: TGCGCCAGCAGCCAAGATAGGACTAGCGGTTACTACAATGAGCAGTTCTTC
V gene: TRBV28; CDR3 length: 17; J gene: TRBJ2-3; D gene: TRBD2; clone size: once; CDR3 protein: CASSTVAGGSTRDTQYF; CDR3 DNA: TGTGCCAGCAGTACCGTGGCGGGAGGGTCGACGCGAGATACGCAGTATTTT
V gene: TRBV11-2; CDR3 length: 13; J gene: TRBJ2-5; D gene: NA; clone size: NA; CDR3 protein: CASSLGEAETQYF; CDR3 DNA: TGTGCCAGCAGCTTAGGAGAGGCGGAGACCCAGTACTTC
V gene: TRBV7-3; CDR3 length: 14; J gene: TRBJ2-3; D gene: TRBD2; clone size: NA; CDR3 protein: CASNIAGVTDTQYF; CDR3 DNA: TGTGCCAGCAACATAGCGGGGGTCACAGATACGCAGTATTTT
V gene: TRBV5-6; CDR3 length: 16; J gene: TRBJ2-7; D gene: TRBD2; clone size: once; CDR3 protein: CASSRPWTSGAYEQYF; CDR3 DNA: TGTGCCAGCAGCCGTCCTTGGACTAGCGGTGCCTACGAGCAGTACTTC
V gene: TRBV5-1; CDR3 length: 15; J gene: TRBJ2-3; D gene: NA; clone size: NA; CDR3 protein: CASSGGTDSTDTQYF; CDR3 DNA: TGCGCCAGCAGCGGGGGGACAGATAGCACAGATACGCAGTATTTT
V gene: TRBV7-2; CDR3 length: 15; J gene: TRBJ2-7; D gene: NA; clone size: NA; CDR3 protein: CASSLQGGVAYEQYF; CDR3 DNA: TGTGCCAGCAGCTTACAGGGCGGGGTCGCCTACGAGCAGTACTTC
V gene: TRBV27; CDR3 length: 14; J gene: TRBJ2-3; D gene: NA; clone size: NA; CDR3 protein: CASSPITQTDTQYF; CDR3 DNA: TGTGCCAGCAGTCCAATCACACAAACAGATACGCAGTATTTT
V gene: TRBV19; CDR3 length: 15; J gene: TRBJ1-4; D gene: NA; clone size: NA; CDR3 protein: CASSTFGQSGEKLFF; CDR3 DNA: TGTGCCAGTAGTACCTTCGGCCAGTCGGGTGAAAAACTGTTTTTT
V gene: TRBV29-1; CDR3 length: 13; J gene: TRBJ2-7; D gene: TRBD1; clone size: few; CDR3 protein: CSVGDSLSYEQYF; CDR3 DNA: TGCAGCGTAGGGGACAGCCTCTCCTACGAGCAGTACTTC
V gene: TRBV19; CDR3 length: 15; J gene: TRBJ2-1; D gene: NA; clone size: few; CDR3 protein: CASSIGGRGYNEQFF; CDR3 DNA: TGTGCCAGTAGTATAGGGGGAAGGGGGTACAATGAGCAGTTCTTC